This T cell receptor (beta chain) was recorded in a study of OX40 agonist ivuxolimab in advanced cancers. Overall study context: Checkpoint inhibitors had been given previously to approximately 41% of patients.

CDR1 MNHNS and CDR2 SASEGT come from the germline V gene. Trimming removed 4 bases from V and 2 bases from J; junction bases left unmatched: 5. The CDR3 covers 14 residues. The protocol was immunoSEQ multiplex PCR, while the TCRdb copy is restricted to in-frame clones and leaves out a portion. The table includes 40,000 to 60,000 clones, more than 65% detected once. The clonotype originates from an adult with an advanced solid tumor such as melanoma, head and neck, liver or kidney cancer. Here the sequenced sample was CD4+ or CD8+ T cells sorted from blood, taken in a trial of the OX40 agonist ivuxolimab. J is TRBJ2-7 and V is TRBV6-1; 7 positions match TRBD1. CDR3 loop: CASSASGTAYEQYF. CDR3 sequence (DNA): TGTGCCAGCAGTGCCTCCGGGACAGCCTACGAGCAGTACTTC.